What follows are 12 T cell receptor beta chains derived from one specimen sequenced in a study of T cells in Graves' hyperthyroidism and ophthalmopathy. Researchers took RNA transcripts and amplified the TCR beta CDR3 regions from them. HTBI primers were used for first-round RT-PCR of the TCR CDR3. TCRdb analysed the multiplex PCR reads with MiXCR anew, one entry per CDR3 protein. The sample yields hundreds of thousands of distinct CDR3 sequences, approximately 15% seen once. The sequenced material came from blood. The source is a woman younger than 30 with Graves' hyperthyroidism.

This clonotype has a count of ten or more. The V gene is TRBV28, the J gene TRBJ2-7; D is unclear. The CDR3 is 13 amino acids. CDR1 is MDHEN, CDR2 SYDVKM, per germline. V was shortened by 3 bases and J by 2 bases, with 8 bases between the two germline ends. The CDR3 nucleotides are TGTGCCAGCAGTTTTAGCTTTGCCTACGAGCAGTACTTC. This gives the protein CASSFSFAYEQYF.

Ten or more counts support this clonotype. The CDR3 DNA sequence: TGTGCCAGCTCACCAGGACCGCATCTTACTCAAGAGACCCAGTACTTC. It yields the protein CASSPGPHLTQETQYF. The rearrangement joins TRBV18 to TRBJ2-5; D uncertain. The CDR3 covers 16 residues. Germline CDR1 reads KGHSH; CDR2 reads LQKENI. Trimming removed 2 bases at V and 2 bases at J, with 15 bases between. Based on the CDR3 plus reference TRBV18 and TRBJ2-5, the full variable domain is NAGVMQNPRHLVRRRGQEARLRCSPMKGHSHVYWYRQLPEEGLKFMVYLQKENIIDESGMPKERFSAEFPKEGPSILRIQQVVRGDSAAYFCASSPGPHLTQETQYFGPGTRLLVL.

In its sample, this clonotype was seen many times. This chain joins TRBV7-8 and TRBJ2-7, with D tentatively TRBD1 or TRBD2 (6 bases each). Germline-derived CDR1 and CDR2 are SGHVS and FQNEAQ. Trimming left V 3 bases short and J 0 bases short, with 18 bases between. This CDR3 region has 17 residues. CDR3 sequence: CASSFLLGGGNSYEQYF. CDR3 bases: TGTGCCAGCAGCTTCTTATTGGGGGGCGGGAACTCCTACGAGCAGTACTTC.

This clonotype was counted between two and nine times. The chain carries TRBV29-1 and TRBJ1-1; D gene uncertain. Per germline, CDR1 SQVTM and CDR2 ANQGSEA. Trimming removed 8 bases from V and 7 bases from J, with 17 bases in between. The CDR3 runs to 12 residues. CDR3 amino acids: CSSEPRTGEAFF. The CDR3, as DNA: TGCAGCTCCGAACCCAGGACGGGTGAAGCTTTCTTT.

This clonotype was detected ten times or more. The chain uses TRBV6-2 or TRBV6-3 and TRBJ1-1; weak D call: TRBD1 (5 bases). This CDR3 is 13 amino acids long. Germline V gene lookup returns CDR1 MNHEY and CDR2 SVGEGT. The V end was cut by 6 bases, the J end by 4 bases, with 12 bases between. As DNA, the CDR3 is TGTGCCAGCAGGGGGGGGATACGCACTGAAGCTTTCTTT. It translates to CASRGGIRTEAFF.

This clonotype was seen at least ten times. The V call is TRBV6-1, the J call TRBJ1-1, with TRBD1 as a possible D gene (6 bases). Trimming stripped 5 bases from V and 4 bases from J, with 11 bases between. This CDR3 is 13 amino acids long. Germline V gene lookup returns CDR1 MNHNS and CDR2 SASEGT. DNA for the CDR3: TGTGCCAGCAGTTATGAGGGGGGCACTGAAGCTTTCTTT. It translates to CASSYEGGTEAFF.

In the case of this clonotype: This could be a read error, since a much larger clone is one nucleotide away. The V call is TRBV24-1, the J call TRBJ2-1, with TRBD2 matching 8 bases. The CDR3 spans 17 residues. Germline CDR1 and CDR2: KGHDR and SFDVKD. The CDR3 region is CATSDPLAGSSYNEQLF. Here the CDR3 DNA reads TGTGCCACCAGTGACCCGCTAGCGGGTAGCTCCTACAATGAGCAGCTCTTC.

This clonotype was recorded at least ten times. The rearrangement links TRBV28 to TRBJ2-7, with D unclear. The CDR3 runs to 13 residues. Germline assignment: CDR1 MDHEN and CDR2 SYDVKM. Deletions cut 2 bases from V and 3 bases from J, with 8 bases between. CDR3 coding DNA: TGTGCCAGCAGTTTAGGACGGAACTACGAGCAGTACTTC. This gives the protein CASSLGRNYEQYF.

The rearrangement links TRBV12-3 or TRBV12-4 to TRBJ1-5, with D maybe TRBD1 (6 bases). CDR3 size: 16 residues. Trimming cost V 5 bases and J 4 bases, with 18 bases left between them. CDR3 protein: CASSRMGTNNNQPQHF. The CDR3 region has the DNA TGTGCCAGCAGTCGTATGGGGACAAATAATAATCAGCCCCAGCATTTT.

The chain uses TRBV19 and TRBJ2-2; 8 bases map to TRBD1. Trimming removed 7 bases from V and 5 bases from J; junction bases left unmatched: 6. This CDR3 has 14 residues. Germline lookup yields CDR1 LNHDA and CDR2 SQIVND (reference sequence). The CDR3 DNA reads as TGTGCCAGTAATTTTTGGACAGGGACCGGGGAGCTGTTTTTT. Translated, it gives CASNFWTGTGELFF.

The chain couples TRBV27 to TRBJ2-1, with D uncertain. Trimming removed 3 bases from V and 4 bases from J, with 13 bases in between. CDR3 size: 15 residues. Germline V gene data show CDR1 as MNHEY and CDR2 as SMNVEV (reference sequence). The CDR3 nucleotides read TGTGCCAGCAGTTTTAGGACCACCACTTACAATGAGCAGTTCTTC. Amino acid sequence: CASSFRTTTYNEQFF.

The rearrangement links TRBV3-1 to TRBJ2-2; 9 bases agree with TRBD2. After removal of 3 bases from V and 3 bases from J, the junction contained 2 bases not matched to a gene. This CDR3 region has 15 residues. The germline gives CDR1 LGHDT, CDR2 YNNKEL (reference sequence). The CDR3 region has the DNA TGTGCCAGCAGCCAGATAGCGGGAGACACCGGGGAGCTGTTTTTT. It is translated as CASSQIAGDTGELFF.